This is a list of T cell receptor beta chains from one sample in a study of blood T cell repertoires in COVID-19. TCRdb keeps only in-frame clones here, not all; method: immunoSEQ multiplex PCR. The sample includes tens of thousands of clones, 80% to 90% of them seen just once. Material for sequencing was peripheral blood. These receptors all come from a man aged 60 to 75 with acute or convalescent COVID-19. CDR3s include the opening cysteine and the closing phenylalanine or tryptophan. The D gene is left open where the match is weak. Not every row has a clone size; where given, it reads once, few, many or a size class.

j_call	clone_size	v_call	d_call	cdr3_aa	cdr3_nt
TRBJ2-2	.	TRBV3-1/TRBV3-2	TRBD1	CASSRHPGTGVGELFF	TGTGCCAGCAGCCGCCACCCCGGGACAGGGGTAGGGGAGCTGTTTTTT
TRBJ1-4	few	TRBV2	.	CASREQLATNEKLFF	TGTGCCAGCAGGGAGCAGTTAGCAACTAATGAAAAACTGTTTTTT
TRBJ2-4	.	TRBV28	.	CASSLFGGTKNIQYF	TGTGCCAGCAGTTTATTTGGCGGGACCAAAAACATTCAGTACTTC
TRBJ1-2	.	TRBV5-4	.	CASSLIGLQSGGYTF	TGTGCCAGCAGCTTAATTGGACTGCAGTCAGGCGGCTACACCTTC
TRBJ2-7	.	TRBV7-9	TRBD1	CASSYSGTGTEQYF	TGTGCCAGCAGCTACTCCGGGACAGGGACCGAGCAGTACTTC
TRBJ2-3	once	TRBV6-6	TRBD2	CASSGLAGGGTDTQYF	TGTGCCAGCAGTGGACTAGCGGGGGGTGGCACAGATACGCAGTATTTT
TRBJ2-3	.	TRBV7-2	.	CASSLGLQDTQYF	TGTGCCAGCAGCTTAGGTTTACAAGATACGCAGTATTTT
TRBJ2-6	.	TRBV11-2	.	CASSFAGANVLTF	TGTGCCAGCAGCTTCGCTGGGGCCAACGTCCTGACTTTC
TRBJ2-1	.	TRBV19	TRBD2	CASSPRTSGNEQFF	TGTGCCAGTAGTCCTCGGACTAGCGGCAATGAGCAGTTCTTC
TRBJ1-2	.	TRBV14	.	CASSQDWSYGYTF	TGTGCCAGCAGCCAAGATTGGAGCTATGGCTACACCTTC
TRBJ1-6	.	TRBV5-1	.	CASSYSKDSPLHF	TGCGCCAGCAGTTATAGCAAGGATTCACCCCTCCACTTT
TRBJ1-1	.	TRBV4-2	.	CASSQLQGEGTEAFF	TGTGCCAGCAGCCAACTACAGGGAGAGGGAACTGAAGCTTTCTTT
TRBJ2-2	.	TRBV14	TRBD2	CASSQDRSRSGVLTGELFF	TGTGCCAGCAGCCAAGATAGATCTAGAAGCGGGGTTCTCACCGGGGAGCTGTTTTTT
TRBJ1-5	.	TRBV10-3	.	CAISGEGGQPQHF	TGTGCCATCAGTGGGGAGGGAGGTCAGCCCCAGCATTTT
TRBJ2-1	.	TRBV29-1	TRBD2	CSVEWASGENEQFF	TGCAGCGTTGAATGGGCTAGCGGGGAGAATGAGCAGTTCTTC
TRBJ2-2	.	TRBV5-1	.	CASSLEVANTGELFF	TGCGCCAGCAGCTTAGAGGTGGCCAACACCGGGGAGCTGTTTTTT
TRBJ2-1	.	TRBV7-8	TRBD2	CASSLSSGLPYNEQFF	TGTGCCAGCAGCTTATCTAGCGGGCTTCCCTACAATGAGCAGTTCTTC
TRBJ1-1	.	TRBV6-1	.	CASSEVEGAGGGTEAFF	TGTGCCAGCAGTGAAGTCGAAGGAGCCGGTGGGGGGACTGAAGCTTTCTTT
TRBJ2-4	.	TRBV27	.	CASRKEGKNIQYF	TGTGCCAGCCGCAAGGAGGGGAAAAACATTCAGTACTTC
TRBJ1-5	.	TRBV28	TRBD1	CASSLWFRQGGQPQHF	TGTGCCAGCAGTTTATGGTTCCGACAGGGTGGGCAGCCCCAGCATTTT
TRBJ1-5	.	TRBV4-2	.	CASAEAGASNQPQHF	TGTGCCAGCGCCGAGGCGGGGGCTAGCAATCAGCCCCAGCATTTT
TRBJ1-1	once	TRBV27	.	CASSPYTGYEAFF	TGTGCCAGCAGTCCCTATACAGGGTATGAAGCTTTCTTT
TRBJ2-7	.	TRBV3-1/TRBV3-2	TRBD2	CASSPELGTSGPGRGEQYF	TGTGCCAGCAGCCCCGAATTGGGGACTAGCGGGCCCGGGCGGGGGGAGCAGTACTTC
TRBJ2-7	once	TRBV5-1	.	CASSRALEAYEQYF	TGCGCCAGCAGCCGCGCGTTAGAAGCATACGAGCAGTACTTC
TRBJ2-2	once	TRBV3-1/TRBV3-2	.	CASSQGRGTNTGELFF	TGTGCCAGCAGCCAAGGTAGGGGTACGAACACCGGGGAGCTGTTTTTT
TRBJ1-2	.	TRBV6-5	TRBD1	CASSSRDRVIYGYTF	TGTGCCAGCAGTTCCCGGGACAGGGTTATCTATGGCTACACCTTC
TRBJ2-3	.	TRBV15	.	CATSREFAGGDTQYF	TGTGCCACCAGCAGAGAGTTTGCCGGGGGAGATACGCAGTATTTT
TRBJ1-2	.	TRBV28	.	CASSIGGGYTF	TGTGCCAGCAGTATAGGAGGAGGCTACACCTTC
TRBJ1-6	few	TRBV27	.	CASSSGFDNSPLHF	TGTGCCAGCAGTTCGGGGTTCGATAATTCACCCCTCCACTTT
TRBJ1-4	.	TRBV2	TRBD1	CASSVNRGSEKLFF	TGTGCCAGCAGTGTGAACAGGGGAAGCGAAAAACTGTTTTTT
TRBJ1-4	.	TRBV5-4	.	CASSLGGNRATNEKLFF	TGTGCCAGCAGCCTAGGGGGAAATAGGGCAACTAATGAAAAACTGTTTTTT
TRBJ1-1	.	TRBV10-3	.	CAISGALNTEAFF	TGTGCCATCAGTGGGGCACTGAACACTGAAGCTTTCTTT
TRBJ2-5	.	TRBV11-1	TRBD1	CASSRGTGKETQYF	TGTGCCAGCAGCCGGGGGACAGGGAAAGAGACCCAGTACTTC
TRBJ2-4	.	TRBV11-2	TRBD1	CASSGKGTGGDIQYF	TGTGCCAGCAGCGGGAAAGGGACAGGAGGGGACATTCAGTACTTC
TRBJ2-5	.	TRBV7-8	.	CASSFEHQETQYF	TGTGCCAGCAGCTTCGAGCACCAAGAGACCCAGTACTTC
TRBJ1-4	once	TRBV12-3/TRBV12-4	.	CASSFSEKLFF	TGTGCCAGCAGTTTCTCCGAAAAACTGTTTTTT
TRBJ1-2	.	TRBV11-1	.	CASSSRGGYGYTF	TGTGCCAGCAGCTCCCGGGGGGGATATGGCTACACCTTC
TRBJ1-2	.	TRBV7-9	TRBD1	CASSPLGQQGLDGYTF	TGTGCCAGCAGCCCCCTGGGGCAACAGGGGTTGGATGGCTACACCTTC
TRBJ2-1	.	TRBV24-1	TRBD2	CATSDRTSGGANEQFF	TGTGCCACCAGTGACCGTACTAGCGGGGGGGCCAATGAGCAGTTCTTC
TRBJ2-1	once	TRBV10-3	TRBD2	CAISDPAGGSRNEQFF	TGTGCCATCAGTGATCCGGCGGGGGGCTCTCGGAATGAGCAGTTCTTC
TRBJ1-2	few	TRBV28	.	CASSRHRLGTANYGYTF	TGTGCCAGCAGCCGCCATAGGTTGGGCACAGCTAACTATGGCTACACCTTC
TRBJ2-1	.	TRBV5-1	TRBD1	CASSRDRGTYNEQFF	TGCGCCAGCAGCCGGGACAGGGGAACCTACAATGAGCAGTTCTTC
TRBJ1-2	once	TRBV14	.	CASSQTEAKQAGAKLYGYTF	TGTGCCAGCAGCCAAACCGAAGCCAAGCAAGCTGGGGCAAAACTATATGGCTACACCTTC
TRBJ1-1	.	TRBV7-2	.	CASSLGQVDTEAFF	TGTGCCAGCAGCTTAGGTCAGGTAGACACTGAAGCTTTCTTT
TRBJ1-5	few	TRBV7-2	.	CASSVIYNQPQHF	TGTGCCAGCAGCGTTATCTACAATCAGCCCCAGCATTTT
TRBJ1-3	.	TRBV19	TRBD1	CASSGQGSGNTIYF	TGTGCCAGTAGCGGACAGGGGTCTGGAAACACCATATATTTT
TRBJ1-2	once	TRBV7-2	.	CASSLGGQTRYTF	TGTGCCAGCAGCTTAGGAGGACAGACCCGCTACACCTTC
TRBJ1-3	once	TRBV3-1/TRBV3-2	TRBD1	CASSRDPGQFGNTIYF	TGTGCCAGCAGCCGAGATCCGGGACAGTTTGGAAACACCATATATTTT
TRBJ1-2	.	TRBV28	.	CASSFSLLAGAGYGYTF	TGTGCCAGCAGTTTTTCACTATTGGCTGGGGCTGGATATGGCTACACCTTC
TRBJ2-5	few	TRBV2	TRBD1	CASSDPGRQGQETQYF	TGTGCCAGCAGTGATCCAGGCCGACAGGGCCAAGAGACCCAGTACTTC
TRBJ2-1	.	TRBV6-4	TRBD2	CASSRAGGINEQFF	TGTGCCAGCAGTCGAGCGGGGGGGATCAATGAGCAGTTCTTC
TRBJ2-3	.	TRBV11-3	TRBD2	CASSFEAGGTDTQYF	TGTGCCAGCAGCTTCGAAGCGGGGGGCACAGATACGCAGTATTTT
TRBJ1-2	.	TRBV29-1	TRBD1	CSVPRQGNRGGYTF	TGCAGCGTTCCCAGGCAGGGGAACAGGGGTGGCTACACCTTC
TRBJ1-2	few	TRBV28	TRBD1	CASNPRDRAYGYTF	TGTGCCAGCAATCCTCGCGACAGGGCCTATGGCTACACCTTC
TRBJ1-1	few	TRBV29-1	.	CSVKALGGNTEAFF	TGCAGCGTCAAAGCGCTAGGGGGGAACACTGAAGCTTTCTTT
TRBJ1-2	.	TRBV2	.	CASSEVGGRRGYTF	TGTGCCAGCAGTGAAGTCGGGGGGCGCAGGGGCTACACCTTC
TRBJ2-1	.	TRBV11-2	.	CASSLNPSSYNEQFF	TGTGCCAGCAGCTTAAACCCGAGCTCCTACAATGAGCAGTTCTTC
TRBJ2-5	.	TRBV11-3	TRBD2	CASSPSTSGGPETQYF	TGTGCCAGCAGCCCCTCGACTAGCGGGGGCCCAGAGACCCAGTACTTC
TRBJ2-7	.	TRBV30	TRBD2	CAWTAAGVGEQYF	TGTGCCTGGACGGCAGCGGGGGTCGGCGAGCAGTACTTC
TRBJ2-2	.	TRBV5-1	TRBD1	CASSLALGQGSGELFF	TGCGCCAGCAGCTTGGCCCTGGGACAGGGGTCCGGGGAGCTGTTTTTT